Below, one TCR beta chain is given with its context. Its specificity is not known. This donor has no recorded CMV serostatus. This sample was included in a study of cytomegalovirus exposure and HLA in healthy donors. The PCR had 60 Vbeta and 13 Jbeta primers. Clones were read by immunoSEQ multiplex PCR, and TCRdb kept only the in-frame ones, dropping some. The repertoire consists of 180,000 or so clones, with 65% to 75% occurring once and the leading ten covering 2% to 2.5%. General study findings and limits: Cytomegalovirus-associated status was assigned to 150 or so TCR beta chains.

The source material was PBMCs. The origin of this receptor is a human donor in good health.

The CDR3 coding sequence is TGTGCCAGTAGTATAGATTGGACTCGAGGCTTCGACACCGGGGAGCTGTTTTTT. This gives the protein CASSIDWTRGFDTGELFF. The rearrangement links TRBV19 to TRBJ2-2, with D perhaps matching TRBD2 (5 bases). V was shortened by 0 bases and J by 3 bases, with 17 bases between the two germline ends. The CDR3 spans 18 residues. In germline, CDR1 is LNHDA, CDR2 SQIVND (reference sequence).